This T cell receptor (beta chain) was recovered during a study of shared clonotypes between healthy human individuals. This CDR3 is built from 13 residues. Germline V gene sequence: CDR1 MNHNY, CDR2 SVGAGI (reference sequence). V was trimmed by 8 bases and J by 0 bases, leaving 11 bases between them. Generated by immunoSEQ multiplex PCR, the TCRdb table keeps only in-frame clones and is missing some. The table shows millions of clones, with roughly 94% occurring only once. The origin of this receptor is a man between 18 and 29 years old in good health. The sequencing input was naive CD4+ T cells sorted from blood. As to subset: CD45RA+ positively selected. This chain joins TRBV6-6 and TRBJ2-7; no clear D. The chain's CDR3 is CASVAVGSYEQYF. The CDR3 DNA sequence: TGTGCCAGCGTTGCGGTAGGCTCCTACGAGCAGTACTTC.